This T cell receptor (beta chain) was profiled in a study of CD8 T cells in Susac syndrome. Sequencing of TCR beta covered CD8+ and CD4+ T cells obtained from blood. TEMRA cells were enriched by FACS, and CD4+ and CD8+ T cells were negatively isolated. RNA, at about 0.5 to 1 ug, was reverse transcribed with random hexamers. TCRdb re-called the immunoSEQ multiplex PCR reads with MiXCR, one entry per CDR3 protein. Among fewer than 350,000 distinct CDR3 sequences listed, 89% were seen once. The CDR3 consists of 10 residues. V lost 2 bases and J lost 9, with 7 bases in between. Germline values: CDR1 SQVTM, CDR2 ANQGSEA.

This chain uses TRBV29-1 with TRBJ2-5, with D uncertain. Sequencing used CD8+ T cells from PBMCs. This receptor was taken from a human donor with multiple sclerosis. The CDR3 DNA is TGCAGCGTTGAAAGTGGGGCCCAGTACTTC. This encodes CSVESGAQYF.